The following is a T cell receptor beta chain sequence with its context. This sample is part of a study of shared T cell receptors in the human thymus. Some clones are missing from TCRdb's copy, which holds only in-frame ones; the method was immunoSEQ multiplex PCR. The sample has some 400,000 clones, approximately 95% seen once. Germline CDR1 SGHVS, CDR2 FNYEAQ. V was pared by 1 base and J by 7 bases, with 10 bases of the junction left unmatched. The CDR3 length is 17 residues. The chain links TRBV7-6 to TRBJ1-4; 9 bases align to TRBD1. Material: thymocytes. The sequence came from a human donor. The CDR3 here is CASSLEINRQGGEKLFF. The CDR3 nucleotides read TGTGCCAGCAGCTTAGAGATAAACAGACAGGGGGGTGAAAAACTGTTTTTT.